Described below is a single TCR beta chain sequence and its context. This sample is part of a study of OX40 agonist ivuxolimab in advanced cancers. Looked up from germline, CDR1 is SGDLS and CDR2 is YYNGEE. Deletions cut 4 bases from V and 4 bases from J, with 10 bases between. The CDR3 length is 13 residues. Patients with a history of autoimmune disease or on systemic immunosuppression were excluded. Blood got drawn at baseline, again on cycle 4 day 1, and then on cycle 7 day 1. Sequenced by immunoSEQ multiplex PCR; TCRdb stores in-frame clones only, minus some. The table has roughly 48,000 clones, around nine tenths seen once.

This receptor was identified in an adult with an advanced solid tumor such as melanoma, head and neck, liver or kidney cancer. This chain joins TRBV9 and TRBJ2-3; TRBD2 is a possible D gene (6 bases). The sequenced sample was CD4+ or CD8+ T cells sorted from blood, obtained in a trial of the OX40 agonist ivuxolimab. This CDR3 reads CASSLGGPDTQYF. The DNA for the CDR3 is TGTGCCAGCAGCCTAGGAGGGCCAGATACGCAGTATTTT. Based on the CDR3 plus reference TRBV9 and TRBJ2-3, the full variable domain is DSGVTQTPKHLITATGQRVTLRCSPRSGDLSVYWYQQSLDQGLQFLIQYYNGEERAKGNILERFSAQQFPDLHSELNLSSLELGDSALYFCASSLGGPDTQYFGPGTRLTVL.